The 9 T cell receptor beta chains below were found in one sample sequenced in a study of early stage breast cancer tumors. The method was immunoSEQ multiplex PCR; TCRdb's version includes in-frame clones alone and lacks a portion of them. The sample lists 5,500 to 7,000 clones, roughly 75% occurring once. Material for sequencing was normal breast tissue next to the tumor. The receptors were sampled from a person in their 40s with breast cancer.

This chain connects TRBV30 to TRBJ1-5; TRBD1 matches at 7 bases. Germline CDR1 and CDR2: GTSNPN and SVGIG (reference sequence). CDR3 size: 14 residues. V was pared by 4 bases and J by 5 bases, with 8 bases of the junction left unmatched. CDR3 loop: CAWNDGQADQPQHF. In DNA form, the CDR3 reads TGTGCCTGGAATGACGGACAGGCTGATCAGCCCCAGCATTTT.

The V and J genes are TRBV10-3 and TRBJ2-1; 11 bases map to TRBD2. In germline, CDR1 is ENHRY, CDR2 SYGVKD. J was trimmed by 9 bases and V by 2 bases; bases with no gene match: 6. The length of the CDR3 is 15 residues. CDR3 region: CAISEGVGLAGEQFF. Written as DNA, the CDR3 is TGTGCCATCAGTGAGGGCGTCGGACTAGCGGGTGAGCAGTTCTTC.

This chain connects TRBV5-5 to TRBJ2-7; 8 bases align to TRBD2. The CDR3 totals 16 residues. Germline V lookup: CDR1 SGHKS, CDR2 YYEKEE (reference sequence). Germline trimming cut 1 base from V and 2 bases from J; bases unmatched to any gene: 8. The CDR3 DNA sequence: TGTGCCAGCAGCTTGCTAGCTAGCGGGTCGGCCTACGAGCAGTACTTC. Translated, it gives CASSLLASGSAYEQYF.

The chain is built from TRBV7-8 and TRBJ2-7; unclear D gene. Germline V gene lookup returns CDR1 SGHVS and CDR2 FQNEAQ. The CDR3 contains 14 residues. V was trimmed by 5 bases and J by 0 bases, leaving 11 bases between them. CDR3 in amino acids: CASSPRWVSYEQYF. The CDR3 DNA reads TGTGCCAGCAGCCCGCGGTGGGTCTCCTACGAGCAGTACTTC.

The chain carries TRBV6-5 and TRBJ2-4, with 7 positions matching TRBD2. V lost 5 bases to trimming and J lost 8 bases; unmatched junction nucleotides: 6. Germline V gene lookup returns CDR1 MNHEY and CDR2 SVGAGI. The CDR3 extends over 13 amino acids. CDR3 region: CASSHGEGDIQYF. The DNA of the CDR3 is TGTGCCAGCAGTCACGGGGAGGGAGACATTCAGTACTTC.

This chain links TRBV19 with TRBJ2-3, with 9 nucleotides matching TRBD1. CDR1 is LNHDA and CDR2 is SQIVND in the germline V gene (reference sequence). Germline trimming cut 7 bases from V and 4 bases from J; bases unmatched to any gene: 9. The CDR3 extends over 15 amino acids. CDR3 protein: CASTPTGGSADTQYF. CDR3 bases: TGTGCCAGTACTCCAACAGGGGGCAGCGCAGATACGCAGTATTTT.

This sequence joins TRBV11-2 and TRBJ2-7; no reliable D call. Germline V gene sequence: CDR1 SGHAT, CDR2 FQNNGV. V was shortened by 2 bases and J by 7 bases, with 21 bases between the two germline ends. There are 16 residues in the CDR3. In DNA, the CDR3 is TGTGCCAGCAGCTTAAATCTATTGCGGACCCCTCGGGAGCAGTACTTC. This translates into CASSLNLLRTPREQYF.

The rearrangement joins TRBV5-5 to TRBJ2-2; a weak D match, TRBD2 (6 bases). Deletions cut 2 bases from V and 6 bases from J, with 11 bases between. The CDR3 spans 14 residues. Looked up from germline, CDR1 is SGHKS and CDR2 is YYEKEE (reference sequence). CDR3 nucleotides: TGTGCCAGCAGCTTCGGGACTCTCCCCGGGGAGCTGTTTTTT. Amino acid sequence: CASSFGTLPGELFF.

This clone was seen a handful of times. This chain connects TRBV30 to TRBJ2-6, with D possibly being TRBD1 (6 bases). This CDR3 is built from 16 residues. Germline V CDR1 and CDR2: GTSNPN, SVGIG (reference sequence). The V and J ends lost 4 bases and 0 bases respectively, with 13 bases between them. CDR3 sequence reads: CAWTQTGYSGANVLTF. CDR3 nucleotides: TGTGCCTGGACTCAGACAGGTTACTCTGGGGCCAACGTCCTGACTTTC.